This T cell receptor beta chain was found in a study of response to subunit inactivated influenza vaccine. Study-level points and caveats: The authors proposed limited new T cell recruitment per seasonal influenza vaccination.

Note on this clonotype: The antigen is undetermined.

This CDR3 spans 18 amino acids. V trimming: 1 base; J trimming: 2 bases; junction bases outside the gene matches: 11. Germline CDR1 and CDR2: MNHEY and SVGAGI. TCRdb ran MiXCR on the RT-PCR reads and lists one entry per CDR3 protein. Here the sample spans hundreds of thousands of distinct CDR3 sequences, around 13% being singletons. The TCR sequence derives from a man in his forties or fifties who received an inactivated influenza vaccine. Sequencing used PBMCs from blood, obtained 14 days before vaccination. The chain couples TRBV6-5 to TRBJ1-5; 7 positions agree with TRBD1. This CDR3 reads CASSYFNRGGFGNQPQHF. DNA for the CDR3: TGTGCCAGCAGTTACTTCAACAGGGGTGGATTCGGCAATCAGCCCCAGCATTTT.